A single sample gave rise to the 15 T cell receptor beta chains below, sequenced in a study of cytomegalovirus exposure and HLA in healthy donors. Method: immunoSEQ multiplex PCR; TCRdb's copy keeps in-frame clones and lacks some. The sample has 150,000 to 200,000 clones; around 84% are singletons. Specimen: PBMCs. These receptor sequences come from a woman aged 25 to 45 in good health and CMV-seropositive.

V and J are TRBV20-1 and TRBJ2-7, with D unresolved. Germline lookup yields CDR1 DFQATT and CDR2 SNEGSKA (reference sequence). V lost 0 bases and J lost 5, with 2 bases in between. The CDR3 is 10 amino acids. In nucleotides, the CDR3 is TGCAGTGCTAGAGATAACGAGCAGTACTTC. Translated: CSARDNEQYF.

In this sample, this clone turned up a few times. The chain combines TRBV29-1 with TRBJ2-2; 7 nucleotides match TRBD2. The CDR3 sequence is 13 residues long. With 4 bases clipped from V and 6 bases from J, the junction kept 5 bases outside the gene matches. From germline, CDR1 is SQVTM and CDR2 ANQGSEA. CDR3 nucleotides: TGCAGCGTTGGGACTAGGCAGGCCGGGGAGCTGTTTTTT. This sequence encodes CSVGTRQAGELFF.

This clone showed up just once. This chain uses TRBV6-5 with TRBJ1-2, with D hard to call. Trimming pared 6 bases from V and 2 bases from J, leaving 7 bases between. The CDR3 has 12 amino acids. The germline V gene has CDR1 MNHEY and CDR2 SVGAGI. CDR3 in amino acids: CASRSGNYGYTF. In nucleotides, the CDR3 is TGTGCCAGCAGATCCGGGAACTATGGCTACACCTTC.

The CDR3 sequence is CASSVRDWLGEQYF. CDR3 bases: TGTGCCAGTAGTGTCCGGGACTGGTTGGGCGAGCAGTACTTC. The J gene is TRBJ2-7, the V gene TRBV19; D may be TRBD2 (6 bases). The CDR3 length is 14 residues. In germline, CDR1 is LNHDA, CDR2 SQIVND (reference sequence). V was pared by 5 bases and J by 6 bases, with 17 bases between.

Only a few counts were recorded for this clone. This sequence joins TRBV28 and TRBJ1-5; TRBD1 is a possible D gene (6 bases). Germline V gene lookup returns CDR1 MDHEN and CDR2 SYDVKM. CDR3 length: 17 residues. Trimming stripped 6 bases from V and 4 bases from J, with 22 bases between. This CDR3 is CASSRSSDRFLNQPQHF. The CDR3 coding sequence is TGTGCCAGCAGCCGTTCATCAGACAGGTTTTTAAATCAGCCCCAGCATTTT.

The chain recombines TRBV4-2 with TRBJ2-7, with 14 bases identical to TRBD2. V trimming: 0 bases; J trimming: 3 bases; junction bases outside the gene matches: 4. This CDR3 comprises 17 residues. The germline CDR1 and CDR2 sequences are LGHNA and YNFKEQ. The CDR3 DNA reads as TGTGCCAGCAGCCAAGATCCGGGACTAGCGGGAGACTACGAGCAGTACTTC. Translated: CASSQDPGLAGDYEQYF.

The chain combines TRBV5-4 with TRBJ1-5; D gene unclear. The ends were cut back, 0 bases at V and 6 bases at J, with 4 bases in the middle. The CDR3 spans 12 residues. CDR1 SGHNT and CDR2 YYREEE come from the germline V gene (reference sequence). CDR3 DNA sequence: TGTGCCAGCAGCTTGGCAGGTCAGCCCCAGCATTTT. As protein: CASSLAGQPQHF.

This clone was observed a few times. The chain is built from TRBV15 and TRBJ1-2; 10 bases align to TRBD1. The V and J ends lost 4 bases and 5 bases, in that order; junction bases with no gene match: 1. CDR3 size: 13 residues. Germline V gene data show CDR1 as LNHNV and CDR2 as YYDKDF (reference sequence). The DNA of the CDR3 is TGTGCCACCAGCACGGGACAGGGGTATGGCTACACCTTC. Its protein is CATSTGQGYGYTF. Filled out from reference TRBV15 and TRBJ1-2, the complete variable domain reads DAMVIQNPRYQVTQFGKPVTLSCSQTLNHNVMYWYQQKSSQAPKLLFHYYDKDFNNEADTPDNFQSRRPNTSFCFLDIRSPGLGDTAMYLCATSTGQGYGYTFGSGTRLTVV.

The chain recombines TRBV2 with TRBJ2-5, with TRBD1 as a possible D gene (5 bases). CDR1 SNHLY and CDR2 FYNNEI come from the germline V gene. The CDR3 contains 13 residues. Trimming cost V 7 bases and J 5 bases, with 14 bases left between them. CDR3 in DNA: TGTGCCAGCACCAGGGAATTTGGGGAGACCCAGTACTTC. Its translation: CASTREFGETQYF.

The J gene is TRBJ1-2, the V gene TRBV27; 8 bases are a match to TRBD1. Per germline, CDR1 MNHEY and CDR2 SMNVEV (reference sequence). The length of the CDR3 is 17 residues. With 0 bases clipped from V and 1 base from J, the junction kept 7 bases outside the gene matches. The DNA of the CDR3 is TGTGCCAGCAGTTTATCTCCCGGGACAGGAATTAACTATGGCTACACCTTC. Encoded protein: CASSLSPGTGINYGYTF.

This sequence joins TRBV5-1 and TRBJ2-1; TRBD2 matches at 7 bases. J gave up 6 bases and V 5 bases, and 11 bases lay outside the gene matches. Germline CDR1 and CDR2: SGHRS and YFSETQ. CDR3 length: 15 residues. CDR3: CASRPAGGSRNEQFF. In DNA, the CDR3 is TGCGCCAGCAGACCCGCTGGCGGGAGTCGCAATGAGCAGTTCTTC.

This chain uses TRBV7-9 with TRBJ1-2, with TRBD1 matching 9 bases. Germline V gene lookup returns CDR1 SEHNR and CDR2 FQNEAQ (reference sequence). The CDR3 has 16 residues. Unmatched junction bases numbered 9, after V lost 1 base and J lost 6 bases. The CDR3 bases are TGTGCCAGCAGCTTAGGGGAGACAGGGGGTATGGATGGCTACACCTTC. Protein: CASSLGETGGMDGYTF.

This clone appeared a few times. The chain couples TRBV4-2 to TRBJ1-2; no clear D. Per the germline V gene, CDR1 is LGHNA and CDR2 is YNFKEQ. The CDR3 length is 12 residues. Trimming pared 5 bases from V and 7 bases from J, leaving 11 bases between. CDR3 in DNA: TGTGCCAGCAGCTCCTGGTCGGGTGGCTACACCTTC. Its protein is CASSSWSGGYTF.

A few counts support this clone. The V and J genes are TRBV4-1 and TRBJ1-2; a possible D gene is TRBD1 (6 bases). Germline values: CDR1 MGHRA, CDR2 YSYEKL. CDR3 length: 15 residues. V lost 0 bases and J lost 2, with 10 bases in between. CDR3 sequence (DNA): TGCGCCAGCAGCCAAGAGGGTAGGGGGAACTATGGCTACACCTTC. Its protein is CASSQEGRGNYGYTF.

The J gene is TRBJ2-7, the V gene TRBV29-1, with D possibly being TRBD2 (6 bases). This CDR3 contains 12 residues. The germline V and J ends were trimmed by 7 bases and 5 bases, with 15 bases remaining between them. Germline-derived CDR1 and CDR2 are SQVTM and ANQGSEA. The CDR3 here is CSGRGRKNEQYF. The CDR3, as DNA: TGCAGCGGGCGGGGACGCAAAAACGAGCAGTACTTC.